The T cell receptor beta chain under discussion was sequenced for a study of chemoradiotherapy in HPV16-positive cancers. Study-level background: A couple of HPV16-positive patients' cells yielded candidate HPV-specific clones and common motifs. Study-level findings and limits: Only a couple of HPV16-positive patients supplied the functional HPV-specificity definition. Non-HPV-specific T cells did not expand in tumors during treatment, whereas candidate HPV-specific clones and E7-related motifs did.

Concerning this clone itself: Its target is unknown.

Repertoires were generated with immunoSEQ multiplex PCR, while TCRdb's copy carries only in-frame clones and drops some. Here the sample spans roughly 25,000 clones, less than 95% being singletons. Germline CDR1 and CDR2: SGHTA and FQGNSA. The CDR3 loop spans 18 amino acids. The junction had 8 bases not matched to a gene; V was cut back by 2 bases and J by 3 bases. Samples were taken several times over chemoradiotherapy. This clonotype was obtained from a human donor with HPV-associated anogenital cancer. This material was acquired from a patient who underwent chemoradiotherapy. The chain uses TRBV7-2 and TRBJ2-3; 13 nucleotides agree with TRBD2. This CDR3 reads CASSLTRGLAGVTDTQYF. The CDR3 DNA sequence: TGTGCCAGCAGCTTAACCCGCGGACTAGCGGGAGTTACAGATACGCAGTATTTT.